This TCR beta chain was sequenced in a study of graft-versus-host responses after intestinal transplantation. Study observations and caveats: GvH clones detected in recipient marrow included some appearing first in ileum or blood. Clonal ratios of graft-versus-host to host-versus-graft in allografts were high for patients exhibiting graft-donor T cell macrochimerism. After transplant, early declines in HvG clones were associated with peak levels of circulating GvH clones.

Trimming shortened V by 3 bases and J by 0 bases, and 18 bases separated the two germline ends. This CDR3 region has 17 residues. The germline CDR1 and CDR2 sequences are SGHRS and YFSETQ. Some clones are missing from TCRdb's copy, which holds only in-frame ones; the method was immunoSEQ multiplex PCR. The sample yields around 100,000 clones, approximately 84% seen once. As concerns this clone: The antigen is unknown.

The chain is built from TRBV5-1 and TRBJ2-5, with D possibly matching TRBD1 (5 bases). The sample consisted of unstimulated CD4+ T cells sorted from spleen or lymph node cells, taken before transplant. This receptor was taken from a human donor who was the organ donor for an intestinal transplant. CDR3 loop: CASSSRLRTGDQETQYF. CDR3 nucleotides: TGCGCCAGCAGCTCCAGATTAAGAACAGGAGACCAAGAGACCCAGTACTTC.